This T cell receptor beta chain appears in the sequencing data of a study of blood T cell repertoires in COVID-19. Clones were read by immunoSEQ multiplex PCR, and TCRdb kept only the in-frame ones, dropping some. The table includes approximately 380,000 clones, around 90% detected once. This CDR3 spans 12 amino acids. Germline-derived CDR1 and CDR2 are LNHDA and SQIVND (reference sequence). Deletions cut 0 bases from V and 9 bases from J, with 6 bases between. The sequence derives from a woman between 18 and 30 years old who had recovered from COVID-19. V usage is TRBV19 and J usage is TRBJ2-1, with D possibly matching TRBD2 (5 bases). The sample taken for sequencing was PBMCs or T cells enriched from blood (not recorded which). CDR3 DNA sequence: TGTGCCAGTAGTATAGAGGCGGGTGAGCAGTTCTTC. It is translated as CASSIEAGEQFF.